The rows below give T cell receptor beta chains drawn from one sample of a study of regulatory T cells in long-lasting Graves disease. In TCRdb, the multiplex PCR reads were re-called with MiXCR into one record per CDR3 protein. The table lists 400,000 to 500,000 distinct CDR3 sequences, over 20% of them singletons. The source material was peripheral blood mononuclear cells (PBMCs), sampled when the disease was refractory, from a patient treated with antithyroid drugs. The origin of the receptors is a female donor with Graves disease. Each CDR3 is given with its conserved first and last residue. The D gene is left open where the match is weak. Size is stated for part of the rows, as once, few or many counts, or as a class when the clone is expanded.

D	V	J	size	CDR3	DNA
-	TRBV20-1	TRBJ2-7	many	CSAGKTSSHEQYF	TGCAGTGCAGGAAAGACTAGTTCCCACGAGCAGTACTTC
TRBD1	TRBV29-1	TRBJ2-5	many	CSVESGGREETQYF	TGCAGCGTTGAGTCAGGGGGCAGGGAGGAGACCCAGTACTTC
TRBD2	TRBV4-1	TRBJ2-7	-	CASSQVLADYYEQYF	TGCGCCAGCAGCCAAGTACTAGCGGACTACTACGAGCAGTACTTC
TRBD2	TRBV20-1	TRBJ2-7	-	CSARDSGLAGGRAYEQYF	TGCAGTGCTAGAGATTCAGGACTAGCGGGAGGGAGGGCCTACGAGCAGTACTTC
-	TRBV6-2/TRBV6-3	TRBJ1-1	few	CASSYEPGVNTEAFF	TGTGCCAGCAGTTACGAACCGGGGGTGAACACTGAAGCTTTCTTT
-	TRBV4-1	TRBJ1-5	-	CASSQEWVAHNQPQHF	TGCGCCAGCAGCCAAGAATGGGTGGCTCACAATCAGCCCCAGCATTTT
TRBD1	TRBV28	TRBJ1-1	many	CASIPGQTNTEAFF	TGTGCCAGCATTCCGGGACAGACGAACACTGAAGCTTTCTTT
-	TRBV28	TRBJ2-7	many	CASSLSAGATYEQYF	TGTGCCAGCAGTTTGTCAGCGGGCGCGACCTACGAGCAGTACTTC
TRBD1	TRBV19	TRBJ1-1	few	CASSTTGGGEAFF	TGTGCCAGTAGTACCACAGGGGGCGGTGAAGCTTTCTTT
-	TRBV2	TRBJ2-5	few	CASSEARGVSQETQYF	TGTGCCAGCAGTGAAGCCAGGGGGGTATCTCAAGAGACCCAGTACTTC
-	TRBV20-1	TRBJ2-5	many	CSAPPRGTSLETQYF	TGCAGTGCTCCACCACGCGGGACTTCCCTCGAGACCCAGTACTTC
-	TRBV6-1	TRBJ1-5	-	CATRGGVGQPQHF	TGTGCCACCCGGGGGGGTGTGGGTCAGCCCCAGCATTTT
-	TRBV27	TRBJ1-5	many	CASSLGSYSNQPQHF	TGTGCCAGCAGTTTAGGGTCGTATAGCAATCAGCCCCAGCATTTT
-	TRBV9	TRBJ1-4	few	CASSGNWGEKLFF	TGTGCCAGCAGCGGCAACTGGGGGGAAAAACTGTTTTTT
TRBD1	TRBV6-2/TRBV6-3	TRBJ1-5	-	CASSYRDSKRQPQHF	TGTGCCAGCAGTTACCGGGACAGCAAAAGGCAGCCCCAGCATTTT
TRBD2	TRBV7-9	TRBJ2-7	many	CASSLGLAGGISSYEQYF	TGTGCCAGCAGCTTAGGACTAGCGGGAGGGATAAGCTCCTACGAGCAGTACTTC
-	TRBV5-1	TRBJ2-6	-	CASSFGFSGANVLTF	TGCGCCAGCAGCTTTGGGTTCTCTGGGGCCAACGTCCTGACTTTC
-	TRBV7-9	TRBJ1-1	few	CASRGTVDTEAFF	TGTGCCAGCAGGGGCACGGTGGACACTGAAGCTTTCTTT
-	TRBV28	TRBJ1-6	many	CASSFAGGGSPLHF	TGTGCCAGCAGTTTCGCTGGGGGCGGTTCACCCCTCCACTTT
TRBD1	TRBV20-1	TRBJ2-1	-	CSAKTGSTYNEQFF	TGCAGTGCTAAGACAGGGTCCACCTACAATGAGCAGTTCTTC
-	TRBV2	TRBJ2-2	-	CASIAGQRNTGELFF	TGTGCCAGCATAGCGGGACAGCGGAACACCGGGGAGCTGTTTTTT
-	TRBV3-1	TRBJ1-2	many	CASSQDHGTNGYTF	TGTGCCAGCAGCCAAGATCACGGAACAAATGGCTACACCTTC
-	TRBV28	TRBJ2-1	few	CASSTSKGSTNEQFF	-
-	TRBV4-1	TRBJ2-7	few	CASSQRGESTYEQYF	TGCGCCAGCAGCCAGAGAGGAGAGAGTACCTACGAGCAGTACTTC
-	TRBV18	TRBJ1-6	few	CASHRPGGQDSPLHF	TGTGCCAGCCACCGGCCCGGGGGGCAGGATTCACCCCTCCACTTT
-	TRBV3-1	TRBJ2-5	few	CASSQEVVSETQYF	TGTGCCAGCAGCCAAGAGGTAGTTTCAGAGACCCAGTACTTC
-	TRBV20-1	TRBJ2-5	-	CSARVVGKQETQYF	TGCAGTGCTAGAGTGGTAGGGAAACAAGAGACCCAGTACTTC
TRBD1	TRBV10-3	TRBJ2-7	-	CAISDRGLYEQYF	TGTGCCATCAGTGACAGGGGGCTCTACGAGCAGTACTTC
-	TRBV10-1	TRBJ1-1	few	CASSAREKTEAFF	TGCGCCAGCAGTGCCCGGGAGAAAACTGAAGCTTTCTTT
TRBD2	TRBV9	TRBJ2-7	many	CASSVASGSYEQYF	TGTGCCAGCAGCGTAGCGAGCGGGAGTTACGAGCAGTACTTC
-	TRBV5-1	TRBJ2-7	-	CASSLSGAAAYEQYF	TGCGCCAGCAGCTTGTCGGGGGCCGCTGCCTACGAGCAGTACTTC
TRBD1	TRBV11-1	TRBJ2-1	-	CASSPFRDRDNEQFF	TGTGCCAGCAGCCCCTTTAGGGACAGGGATAATGAGCAGTTCTTC
-	TRBV18	TRBJ2-1	-	CASSPPGGAGNEQFF	TGTGCCAGCTCACCACCCGGGGGCGCGGGGAATGAGCAGTTCTTC
-	TRBV19	TRBJ1-2	-	CASSQAGDYGYTF	TGTGCCAGTAGCCAAGCCGGGGATTATGGCTACACCTTC
-	TRBV28	TRBJ2-7	many	CASKSRYEQYF	TGTGCCAGTAAGTCCCGCTACGAGCAGTACTTC
-	TRBV2	TRBJ2-2	many	CARSSGGSGELFF	TGTGCCAGGAGCTCTGGGGGGTCCGGGGAGCTGTTTTTT
TRBD1	TRBV29-1	TRBJ2-7	-	CSVEKNRGLNEQYF	TGCAGCGTTGAAAAAAACAGGGGGCTCAACGAGCAGTACTTC
-	TRBV29-1	TRBJ1-2	few	CSVDWGSYGYTF	TGCAGCGTTGACTGGGGTAGCTATGGCTACACCTTC
TRBD1	TRBV10-3	TRBJ1-1	many	CAIRGGQGTEAFF	TGTGCCATCAGAGGGGGCCAGGGCACTGAAGCTTTCTTT
-	TRBV9	TRBJ2-2	few	CASSAGDTTTGELFF	TGTGCCAGCAGCGCGGGGGACACAACCACCGGGGAGCTGTTTTTT
TRBD2	TRBV20-1	TRBJ2-5	-	CSARDPSGSGETQYF	TGCAGTGCTAGAGATCCTAGCGGGTCGGGAGAGACCCAGTACTTC
TRBD2	TRBV27	TRBJ2-5	-	CASSPRTSGVRAVETQYF	TGTGCCAGCAGTCCACGGACTAGCGGGGTGAGGGCCGTGGAGACCCAGTACTTC
TRBD1	TRBV3-1	TRBJ2-7	-	CASSQDQGGVYEQYF	TGTGCCAGCAGCCAAGATCAAGGGGGCGTCTACGAGCAGTACTTC
-	TRBV20-1	TRBJ2-7	many	CSAVEGPYYEQYF	TGCAGTGCCGTAGAGGGACCGTACTACGAGCAGTACTTC
TRBD1	TRBV2	TRBJ1-2	-	CATKPGQGNYGYTF	TGTGCCACCAAACCGGGACAGGGTAACTATGGCTACACCTTC
TRBD1	TRBV5-6	TRBJ2-5	few	CASRGTGGVGETQYF	TGTGCCAGCAGAGGGACAGGGGGGGTTGGAGAGACCCAGTACTTC
TRBD2	TRBV2	TRBJ2-5	-	CASSERMAGDQETQYF	TGTGCCAGCAGTGAACGCATGGCGGGAGACCAAGAGACCCAGTACTTC
TRBD2	TRBV20-1	TRBJ2-7	-	CSARPPSGQVPEQYF	TGCAGTGCTAGGCCCCCTAGCGGGCAGGTGCCCGAGCAGTACTTC
-	TRBV28	TRBJ2-3	-	CASSLWAGTDTQYF	TGTGCCAGCAGTTTATGGGCTGGCACAGATACGCAGTATTTT